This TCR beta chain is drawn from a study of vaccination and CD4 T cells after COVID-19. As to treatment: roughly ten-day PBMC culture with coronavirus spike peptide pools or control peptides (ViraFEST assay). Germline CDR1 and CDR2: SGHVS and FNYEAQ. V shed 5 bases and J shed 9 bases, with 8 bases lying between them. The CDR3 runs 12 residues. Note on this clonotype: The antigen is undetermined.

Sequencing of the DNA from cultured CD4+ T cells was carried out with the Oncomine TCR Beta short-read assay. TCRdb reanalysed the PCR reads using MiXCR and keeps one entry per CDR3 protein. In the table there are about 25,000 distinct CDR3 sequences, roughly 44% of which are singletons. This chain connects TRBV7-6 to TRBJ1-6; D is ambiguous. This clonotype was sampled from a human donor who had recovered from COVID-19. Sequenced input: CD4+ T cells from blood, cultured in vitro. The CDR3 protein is CASSTTFSPLHF. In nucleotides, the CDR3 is TGTGCCAGCAGCACGACATTTTCACCCCTCCACTTT.